Listed below are T cell receptor beta chains from one sample, sequenced in a study of blood T cell repertoires in COVID-19. Generated by immunoSEQ multiplex PCR, the TCRdb table keeps only in-frame clones and is missing some. The sample lists 98,000 or so clones; around 83% were seen once. Sequenced: peripheral blood. The receptors were gathered from a woman of 80 years or more with active or convalescent COVID-19. Both conserved end residues are part of each CDR3. The D gene is left open where the match is weak. The listing skips clone size in some rows; elsewhere it reads once, few, many or a size class.

V gene	clone size	CDR3 length	J gene	D gene	CDR3 DNA	CDR3 protein
TRBV9	-	16	TRBJ2-1	TRBD2	TGTGCCAGCAGCGAGGTAGGACTAGCGGGTTTAAATGAGCAGTTCTTC	CASSEVGLAGLNEQFF
TRBV5-4	-	16	TRBJ1-6	-	TGTGCCAGCAGCCCCGGGACAATGAATCTCGGTTCACCCCTCCACTTT	CASSPGTMNLGSPLHF
TRBV4-2	-	16	TRBJ1-5	TRBD1	TGTGCCAGCAGCCAAACCGGGACAGATGTCTATCAGCCCCAGCATTTT	CASSQTGTDVYQPQHF
TRBV15	-	15	TRBJ1-6	-	TGTGCCACCAGCAGAGTCCCCCGATCCACGGGGCCCCTCCACTTT	CATSRVPRSTGPLHF
TRBV19	-	15	TRBJ2-5	TRBD1	TGTGCCAGTAGCCACTACCGGGACAGCCAAGAGACCCAGTACTTC	CASSHYRDSQETQYF
TRBV5-6	-	13	TRBJ2-1	-	TGTGCCAGCAGCTTGGGGCGGGATTATGAGCAGTTCTTC	CASSLGRDYEQFF
TRBV3-1/TRBV3-2	-	15	TRBJ1-5	TRBD1	TGTGCCAGCAGCCGGAACAGGGGTGTAGGCCAGCCCCAGCATTTT	CASSRNRGVGQPQHF
TRBV6-2/TRBV6-3	few	13	TRBJ2-1	-	TGTGCCAGCAGTTACGCGGGATTAGGGGTGTCTTTCTTC	CASSYAGLGVSFF
TRBV6-5	-	16	TRBJ1-3	-	TGTGCCAGCAGTTACTCGGGCAGTTTTGCTGGAAACACCATATATTTT	CASSYSGSFAGNTIYF
TRBV16	-	17	TRBJ1-5	TRBD1	TGTGCCAGCAGCTTACGGGGGCAGGGGGCAAGCAATCAGCCCCAGCATTTT	CASSLRGQGASNQPQHF
TRBV6-6	few	13	TRBJ1-5	-	TGTGCCAGCAGTTATACCGGGGATCAGCCCCAGCATTTT	CASSYTGDQPQHF
TRBV6-2/TRBV6-3	few	12	TRBJ2-5	TRBD2	TGTGCCAGCAGTTGGCGGGAGGAGACCCAGTACTTC	CASSWREETQYF
TRBV14	-	13	TRBJ1-1	-	TGTGCCAGCAGCCAAGTTTTAAACTCTGAAGCTTTCTTT	CASSQVLNSEAFF
TRBV5-4	once	16	TRBJ1-2	TRBD1	TGTGCCAGCAGCTTAGGGTCTGGACAGGCCCTCTTGGGCTACACCTTC	CASSLGSGQALLGYTF
TRBV7-8	-	15	TRBJ1-2	TRBD1	TGTGCCAGCAGCTTAGCTGAGACAGGGTCCTATGGCTACACCTTC	CASSLAETGSYGYTF
TRBV30	-	16	TRBJ2-2	TRBD1	TGTGCCTGGGTCGACAGGGGGCGAATTAACACCGGGGAGCTGTTTTTT	CAWVDRGRINTGELFF
TRBV24-1	-	13	TRBJ2-2	-	TGTGCCACCAGTGACCGTCCCACCGGGGAGCTGTTTTTT	CATSDRPTGELFF
TRBV29-1	-	14	TRBJ2-1	-	TGCAGCGTTTCCCTGGGCCTCGCCTACAATGAGCAGTTCTTC	CSVSLGLAYNEQFF
TRBV18	few	13	TRBJ2-7	-	TGTGCCAGCTCACCGAGCGGTTCCTACGAGCAGTACTTC	CASSPSGSYEQYF
TRBV28	-	13	TRBJ1-4	-	TGTGCCAGCAGTTTATTGAGGGCAAACAAACTGTTTTTT	CASSLLRANKLFF